The 14 T cell receptor beta chains listed next were all sequenced from one sample in a study of blood T cell repertoires in COVID-19. Assay: immunoSEQ multiplex PCR; the TCRdb copy retains only in-frame clones and omits some. Among about 90,000 clones listed, about 89% were seen once. The source material was peripheral blood. Receptor source: a human donor in a cohort sampled during active COVID-19.

J is TRBJ1-1 and V is TRBV19, with D maybe TRBD1 (5 bases). CDR3 length: 16 residues. Germline lookup yields CDR1 LNHDA and CDR2 SQIVND (reference sequence). V lost 1 base and J 5 bases, leaving 17 bases between the germline ends. The CDR3 reads CASSIGGLGRGTEAFF. CDR3 in DNA: TGTGCCAGTAGTATAGGGGGCCTCGGTAGAGGTACTGAAGCTTTCTTT.

The rearrangement joins TRBV3-1 (or the pseudogene TRBV3-2) to TRBJ2-1; 12 nucleotides agree with TRBD2. J lost 8 bases, V lost 4 bases, and 9 bases had no gene match. The CDR3 has 16 residues. Germline assignment: CDR1 LGHDT and CDR2 YNNKEL (reference sequence). DNA for the CDR3: TGTGCCAGCAGCCCAAAGGTGCTAGCGGGAGGGGATGAGCAGTTCTTC. Translating gives CASSPKVLAGGDEQFF.

This chain uses TRBV9 with TRBJ1-1; 7 positions match TRBD1. Germline V lookup: CDR1 SGDLS, CDR2 YYNGEE. There are 15 residues in the CDR3. The V segment lost 4 bases and the J segment 1 base; nucleotides outside the gene matches: 7. The CDR3 reads CASSPPRDRNTEAFF. The CDR3 region has the DNA TGTGCCAGCAGCCCCCCCAGGGACAGGAACACTGAAGCTTTCTTT.

The chain uses TRBV29-1 and TRBJ1-2; 7 nucleotides agree with TRBD1. This CDR3 comprises 15 residues. From germline, CDR1 is SQVTM and CDR2 ANQGSEA. V dropped 6 bases and J dropped 4; count of bases not matched to a gene: 14. The chain's CDR3 is CSVALTLGQRYGYTF. The CDR3 DNA follows: TGCAGCGTCGCCCTCACCTTGGGACAGCGCTATGGCTACACCTTC.

This chain uses TRBV5-5 with TRBJ1-5; TRBD1 aligns across 7 bases. The J segment lost 6 bases and the V segment lost 3 bases, leaving 9 bases of the junction unmatched. The CDR3 is 15 amino acids. CDR1 SGHKS and CDR2 YYEKEE come from the germline V gene (reference sequence). The CDR3, as DNA: TGTGCCAGCAGCTCGACAGGGTCGACTTCTCAGCCCCAGCATTTT. This encodes CASSSTGSTSQPQHF.

The chain carries TRBV7-8 and TRBJ1-1; a possible D gene is TRBD1 (6 bases). The CDR3 is 15 residues long. V was trimmed by 5 bases and J by 7 bases, leaving 20 bases between them. The germline gives CDR1 SGHVS, CDR2 FQNEAQ. The CDR3 loop reads CASSPERGRAGEAFF. CDR3 DNA sequence: TGTGCCAGCAGCCCCGAGAGGGGGAGGGCAGGTGAAGCTTTCTTT.

The genes are TRBV5-1 and TRBJ2-2; a possible D gene is TRBD1 (6 bases). The V end lost 2 bases, the J end lost 6 bases, and 14 bases lay between the germline ends. The germline V gene encodes CDR1 SGHRS and CDR2 YFSETQ. The CDR3 covers 15 residues. The CDR3 loop reads CASSLGDITAGELFF. CDR3 DNA sequence: TGCGCCAGCAGCTTAGGGGACATAACCGCCGGGGAGCTGTTTTTT. Variable domain in full (rest from reference TRBV5-1 and TRBJ2-2): KAGVTQTPRYLIKTRGQQVTLSCSPISGHRSVSWYQQTPGQGLQFLFEYFSETQRNKGNFPGRFSGRQFSNSRSEMNVSTLELGDSALYLCASSLGDITAGELFFGEGSRLTVL.

The chain uses TRBV5-8 and TRBJ1-6, with D possibly TRBD1 on 5 matching bases. Per the germline V gene, CDR1 is SGHTS and CDR2 is YDEGEE. Deletions cut 4 bases from V and 7 bases from J, with 15 bases between. This CDR3 comprises 15 residues. CDR3 sequence reads: CASSPRTGPNSPLHF. CDR3 DNA sequence: TGTGCCAGCAGCCCCCGAACAGGACCGAATTCACCCCTCCACTTT.

The V and J genes are TRBV11-2 and TRBJ2-5; the match to TRBD2 covers 7 bases. CDR3 length: 15 amino acids. J was trimmed by 2 bases and V by 0 bases; bases with no gene match: 3. Germline V lookup: CDR1 SGHAT, CDR2 FQNNGV. DNA for the CDR3: TGTGCCAGCAGCTTAGAGGGGGGGGATCAAGAGACCCAGTACTTC. It specifies CASSLEGGDQETQYF.

V is TRBV28 and J is TRBJ1-1; 7 bases align to TRBD1. CDR1 is MDHEN, CDR2 SYDVKM, per germline. J lost 4 bases, V lost 10 bases, and 6 bases had no gene match. CDR3 length: 12 amino acids. CDR3 protein: CATRTGATEAFF. The DNA of the CDR3 is TGTGCCACCCGAACAGGGGCCACTGAAGCTTTCTTT.

The gene calls are TRBV3-1 (or the pseudogene TRBV3-2) and TRBJ2-7, with TRBD2 as a possible D gene (6 bases). Germline V gives CDR1 LGHDT, CDR2 YNNKEL (reference sequence). Trimming removed 6 bases at V and 5 bases at J, with 20 bases between. The CDR3 contains 15 residues. CDR3: CASRGRERASHEQYF. The CDR3 DNA is TGTGCCAGCAGAGGCCGGGAGAGAGCGTCCCACGAGCAGTACTTC.

V is TRBV6-2 or TRBV6-3 and J is TRBJ2-3; 7 bases agree with TRBD1. The J segment lost 8 bases and the V segment lost 6 bases, leaving 11 bases of the junction unmatched. The CDR3 length is 14 residues. Germline V gene lookup returns CDR1 MNHEY and CDR2 SVGEGT. The CDR3 DNA follows: TGTGCCAGCAGCCTAGGGAACAGGGGCTCTACGCAGTATTTT. It is translated as CASSLGNRGSTQYF.

In this sample, this clone turned up a few times. The chain couples TRBV18 to TRBJ2-3; TRBD1 aligns across 11 bases. Germline V CDR1 and CDR2: KGHSH, LQKENI. The length of the CDR3 is 17 residues. V dropped 3 bases and J dropped 2; count of bases not matched to a gene: 7. DNA of the CDR3: TGTGCCAGCTCACCGCCTGGGACAGGGGGTCTCACAGATACGCAGTATTTT. Protein: CASSPPGTGGLTDTQYF.

This chain joins TRBV6-5 and TRBJ1-1, with D uncertain. Germline V gene sequence: CDR1 MNHEY, CDR2 SVGAGI. Between the trimmed V and J ends, which lost 6 bases and 3 bases, there was a span of 17 bases. The CDR3 is made up of 15 amino acids. Written as DNA, the CDR3 is TGTGCCAGCAGGCGGGATCTGGCAGTTCACACTGAAGCTTTCTTT. Its translation: CASRRDLAVHTEAFF.